These T cell receptor beta chains were read from a single sample in a study of T cells expressing NK-cell markers. For each CDR3 protein, TCRdb gives one entry from its re-call of the 5' RACE reads, without DNA. This sample lists 500,000 to 700,000 distinct CDR3 sequences; its ten largest clones have approximately 3.6%. Sample: blood T cells: a sorted CD56 or NKG2C T cell subset, CD4+ or CD8+ T cells, or bulk PBMC T cells (not recorded which). These receptors came from a young man in good health. CDR3s include the opening cysteine and the closing phenylalanine or tryptophan.

j_call v_call cdr3_aa
TRBJ2-7 TRBV6-2/TRBV6-3 CASSPTTPVAYEQYF
TRBJ2-7 TRBV11-2 CASSLVYPLRGRDSSYEQYF
TRBJ2-3 TRBV12-3/TRBV12-4 CASSPQVRDTQYF
TRBJ1-1 TRBV3-1 CASSQEPGLDTEAFF
TRBJ2-2 TRBV10-3 CAISGKDLTGELFF
TRBJ1-4 TRBV19 CASSYKNEKLFF
TRBJ2-3 TRBV5-1 CASSFTSGDTDTQYF
TRBJ2-1 TRBV27 CASSSGETPHNEQFF
TRBJ2-1 TRBV20-1 CSARGPDLSGRAPNEQFF
TRBJ2-5 TRBV18 CASSWDEWTQYF
TRBJ2-1 TRBV20-1 CSANGYKANEQFF
TRBJ2-2 TRBV7-3 CASSLTGQPTGELFF
TRBJ1-1 TRBV7-6 CASSLNGGSAEAFF
TRBJ2-1 TRBV5-1 CASRDRVSGSGHVEQFF
TRBJ1-2 TRBV7-9 CASSDNPNYGYTF
TRBJ1-2 TRBV29-1 CSVRGQAISVGYTF
TRBJ2-2 TRBV4-1 CASSSDQGRDGELFF
TRBJ1-1 TRBV6-2/TRBV6-3 CASRLRVFLNTEAFF
TRBJ1-2 TRBV25-1 CASNGQGLNNYGYTF